These 26 T cell receptor beta chains originate from one sample sequenced in a study of CD8 T cells in Susac syndrome. It was with random hexamers that 0.5 to 1 ug RNA was reverse transcribed. TCRdb reanalysed the immunoSEQ multiplex PCR reads using MiXCR and keeps one entry per CDR3 protein. The sample consists of approximately 140,000 distinct CDR3 sequences, approximately 95% of them appearing once. Sequenced material: CD4+ T cells from PBMCs. Receptor source: a human donor with multiple sclerosis.

This chain connects TRBV20-1 to TRBJ2-6; TRBD2 is a possible D gene (6 bases). This CDR3 spans 17 amino acids. Per germline, CDR1 DFQATT and CDR2 SNEGSKA (reference sequence). V was pared by 5 bases and J by 2 bases, with 19 bases between. CDR3 amino acids: CSAPILARGTGANVLTF. CDR3 nucleotide sequence: TGCAGTGCTCCGATCCTAGCGCGAGGCACTGGGGCCAACGTCCTGACTTTC.

This clonotype was seen more than once but under ten times. The V and J genes are TRBV6-5 and TRBJ2-6, with D perhaps matching TRBD1 or TRBD2 (5 bases each). This CDR3 has 16 amino acids. Germline assignment: CDR1 MNHEY and CDR2 SVGAGI. Trimming pared 2 bases from V and 4 bases from J, leaving 12 bases between. The CDR3 DNA follows: TGTGCCAGCAGTTACGTTGGGACGGACGGGGCCAACGTCCTGACTTTC. It specifies CASSYVGTDGANVLTF.

This chain connects TRBV4-1 to TRBJ2-7, with 7 bases that match TRBD1. From germline, CDR1 is MGHRA and CDR2 YSYEKL. Trimming took 5 bases from V and 5 from J; bases not matched to a gene: 12. There are 15 residues in the CDR3. The CDR3 loop reads CASSLVDRDDNEQYF. CDR3 in DNA: TGCGCCAGCAGCTTAGTAGACAGGGATGACAACGAGCAGTACTTC.

A remark on this clonotype: One end of the junction fails to match germline, which may point to a read error. The V gene is TRBV15, the J gene TRBJ2-5; TRBD2 agrees at 12 bases. CDR3 length equals 16 residues. From germline, CDR1 is LNHNV and CDR2 YYDKDF (reference sequence). CDR3 protein: CATSGRLAGVQEAQYF. CDR3 bases: TGTGCCACCAGCGGGAGACTAGCGGGAGTGCAAGAGGCCCAGTACTTC.

The V call is TRBV6-5, the J call TRBJ2-1; 9 bases are shared with TRBD2. After removal of 6 bases from V and 6 bases from J, the junction contained 3 bases not matched to a gene. The CDR3 has 13 amino acids. Germline CDR1 reads MNHEY; CDR2 reads SVGAGI. Here the CDR3 DNA reads TGTGCCAGCAGAGAACTAGCGGGCAATGAGCAGTTCTTC. It translates to CASRELAGNEQFF.

The chain joins TRBV20-1 to TRBJ1-4; D perhaps matches TRBD1 (6 bases). The CDR3 has 13 residues. CDR1 is DFQATT and CDR2 is SNEGSKA in the germline V gene (reference sequence). V dropped 3 bases and J dropped 4 bases, with 9 bases sitting between them. The CDR3 coding sequence is TGCAGTGCTAGGGACAGAGTTAATGAAAAACTGTTTTTT. Protein: CSARDRVNEKLFF.

The V call is TRBV14, the J call TRBJ1-2; 7 bases line up with TRBD1. The CDR3 runs to 15 residues. The trim removed 5 bases at V and 4 bases at J, leaving 10 bases unmatched. Germline-derived CDR1 and CDR2 are SGHDN and FVKESK. CDR3 amino acids: CASSGRGTAFYGYTF. The CDR3, as DNA: TGTGCCAGCAGCGGAAGGGGGACAGCTTTCTATGGCTACACCTTC.

The chain employs TRBV30 and TRBJ1-1; D is undetermined. CDR3 size: 16 residues. Trimming shortened V by 1 base and J by 1 base, and 16 bases separated the two germline ends. Germline V CDR1 and CDR2: GTSNPN, SVGIG (reference sequence). Here the CDR3 DNA reads TGTGCCTGGAGTGGAGGAGGCAGTTGGGGGAACACTGAAGCTTTCTTT. Residues: CAWSGGGSWGNTEAFF.

V gene TRBV6-1 combines with J gene TRBJ2-1; 7 bases match TRBD1. V trimming: 11 bases; J trimming: 0 bases; junction bases outside the gene matches: 7. The CDR3 length is 14 residues. From germline, CDR1 is MNHNS and CDR2 SASEGT. CDR3 region: CAASQGSSYNEQFF. The CDR3 DNA sequence: TGTGCCGCTTCACAGGGGAGCTCCTACAATGAGCAGTTCTTC.

The chain links TRBV28 to TRBJ2-5, with TRBD2 matching 7 bases. The CDR3 totals 12 residues. The J segment lost 4 bases and the V segment lost 6 bases, leaving 2 bases of the junction unmatched. Germline V CDR1 and CDR2: MDHEN, SYDVKM. CDR3 in amino acids: CASRSSGETQYF. For the CDR3, the DNA is TGTGCCAGCAGATCTAGCGGAGAGACCCAGTACTTC.

This clonotype has only one observation. The CDR3 region is CATSDQPGGGEQFF. The DNA for the CDR3 is TGTGCCACCAGTGACCAACCCGGTGGCGGCGAGCAGTTCTTC. The rearrangement joins TRBV24-1 to TRBJ2-1; D remains unclear. The CDR3 consists of 14 residues. With 4 bases removed from V and 10 bases from J, the gap between germline ends came to 16 bases. Looked up from germline, CDR1 is KGHDR and CDR2 is SFDVKD.

This chain joins TRBV2 and TRBJ2-4; D call uncertain. Germline-derived CDR1 and CDR2 are SNHLY and FYNNEI. The CDR3 spans 11 residues. Trimming pared 6 bases from V and 8 bases from J, leaving 8 bases between. In DNA, the CDR3 is TGTGCCAGCAGGGGTTTTGACATTCAGTACTTC. This gives the protein CASRGFDIQYF.

V gene TRBV29-1 combines with J gene TRBJ2-2; 7 nucleotides align to TRBD1. The germline V gene encodes CDR1 SQVTM and CDR2 ANQGSEA. V was clipped by 5 bases and J by 1 base; unmatched bases: 1. This CDR3 is 13 amino acids long. The CDR3 sequence is CSVQGENTGELFF. Written as DNA, the CDR3 is TGCAGCGTTCAGGGGGAGAACACCGGGGAGCTGTTTTTT.

This chain joins TRBV3-1 and TRBJ1-2; 9 bases line up with TRBD1. CDR3 length equals 16 residues. Unmatched junction bases numbered 10, after V lost 4 bases and J lost 4 bases. Germline V CDR1 and CDR2: LGHDT, YNNKEL (reference sequence). The CDR3 spells CASSRLPGQGSYGYTF. The CDR3 DNA reads as TGTGCCAGCAGCCGCCTTCCGGGACAGGGATCCTATGGCTACACCTTC.

For this clonotype: The junction differs from germline at one of its ends, possibly a read error. The chain links TRBV12-3 or TRBV12-4 to TRBJ2-1, with D perhaps matching TRBD2 (6 bases). The CDR3 spans 12 residues. The CDR3 nucleotides are TGTGCCAGCAGTTCCCGCGGGGAGCCTGGGCTCTTC. Protein: CASSSRGEPGLF.

The chain couples TRBV6-6 to TRBJ1-2; D perhaps matches TRBD1 (6 bases). This CDR3 is built from 15 residues. The V end was cut by 5 bases, the J end by 9 bases, with 22 bases between. From germline, CDR1 is MNHNY and CDR2 SVGAGI (reference sequence). The CDR3 is CASSTPDRPILRYTF. In DNA form, the CDR3 reads TGTGCCAGCAGTACCCCAGACAGGCCCATCCTCCGCTACACCTTC.

CDR3 sequence reads: CASSVGTTYGYTF. For the CDR3, the DNA is TGTGCCAGCAGCGTCGGGACAACCTATGGCTACACCTTC. The chain joins TRBV12-3 or TRBV12-4 to TRBJ1-2; tentative D call: TRBD1 (6 bases). This CDR3 has 13 amino acids. The germline V and J ends were trimmed by 6 bases and 4 bases, with 12 bases remaining between them.

This rearrangement joins TRBV3-1 to TRBJ2-3, with 7 bases aligning to TRBD2. Germline CDR1 reads LGHDT; CDR2 reads YNNKEL (reference sequence). V trimming: 0 bases; J trimming: 4 bases; junction bases outside the gene matches: 7. This CDR3 comprises 16 residues. The CDR3 sequence: CASSQDNETSPDTQYF. In nucleotides, the CDR3 is TGTGCCAGCAGCCAAGACAATGAGACTAGCCCAGATACGCAGTATTTT.

This rearrangement joins TRBV7-8 to TRBJ2-1; perhaps TRBD2 as D (6 bases). Trimming took 7 bases from V and 2 from J, leaving 18 bases between them. The CDR3 runs 16 residues. Germline V gives CDR1 SGHVS, CDR2 FQNEAQ. The CDR3 nucleotides are TGTGCCAGCACTGACCCGGGGGTGTTCCCCTACAATGAGCAGTTCTTC. This codes for CASTDPGVFPYNEQFF. The full variable domain, in which reference TRBV7-8 and TRBJ2-1 provide the parts outside the CDR3, is GAGVSQSPRYKVAKRGQDVALRCDPISGHVSLFWYQQALGQGPEFLTYFQNEAQLDKSGLPSDRFFAERPEGSVSTLKIQRTQQEDSAVYLCASTDPGVFPYNEQFFGPGTRLTVL.

The genes are TRBV7-9 and TRBJ2-6, with D tentatively TRBD2 (6 bases). The germline V gene encodes CDR1 SEHNR and CDR2 FQNEAQ (reference sequence). The CDR3 spans 15 residues. The V gene lost 1 base and the J gene lost 2 bases, with 6 bases spanning the gap. The CDR3 bases are TGTGCCAGCAGCTTAGGGGGGGCTGGGGCCAACGTCCTGACTTTC. It codes for CASSLGGAGANVLTF.

The chain employs TRBV7-8 and TRBJ2-7; 9 bases agree with TRBD1. Per germline, CDR1 SGHVS and CDR2 FQNEAQ. J gave up 6 bases and V 4 bases, and 4 bases lay outside the gene matches. The CDR3 length is 13 residues. In DNA form, the CDR3 reads TGTGCCAGCAGCTCCGACAGGGGGGGCGAGCAGTACTTC. This encodes CASSSDRGGEQYF.

This clonotype has just one count. The gene calls are TRBV12-3 or TRBV12-4 and TRBJ1-5, with D possibly matching TRBD1 (5 bases). The CDR3 is 15 residues long. Trimming cost V 2 bases and J 2 bases, with 10 bases left between them. The CDR3 protein is CASSLRGQGNQPQHF. DNA of the CDR3: TGTGCCAGCAGTTTACGGGGCCAAGGCAATCAGCCCCAGCATTTT.

The sample holds a few counts of this clonotype. This chain connects TRBV20-1 to TRBJ2-7; unclear D gene. With 2 bases removed from V and 0 bases from J, the gap between germline ends came to 5 bases. CDR1 is DFQATT and CDR2 is SNEGSKA in the germline V gene (reference sequence). CDR3 size: 12 residues. Here the CDR3 reads CSARLNSYEQYF. The CDR3 DNA sequence: TGCAGTGCTAGACTGAACTCCTACGAGCAGTACTTC.

The genes are TRBV10-3 and TRBJ2-2; tentative D call: TRBD2 (6 bases). The V and J ends lost 4 bases and 1 base respectively, with 16 bases between them. CDR3 length: 17 residues. The germline gives CDR1 ENHRY, CDR2 SYGVKD. The CDR3 loop is CAISAVRGIGNTGELFF. The DNA for the CDR3 is TGTGCCATCAGTGCGGTTCGGGGGATCGGGAACACCGGGGAGCTGTTTTTT.

The genes are TRBV12-3 or TRBV12-4 and TRBJ1-5; D uncertain. The V end lost 3 bases, the J end lost 7 bases, and 10 bases lay between the germline ends. CDR3 length equals 13 residues. For the CDR3, the DNA is TGTGCCAGCAGTTTTAGTCGGGGACAGCCCCAGCATTTT. Encoded protein: CASSFSRGQPQHF.

This chain joins TRBV5-1 and TRBJ1-2; D gene uncertain. The germline V gene encodes CDR1 SGHRS and CDR2 YFSETQ. V lost 0 bases and J lost 10, with 10 bases in between. The length of the CDR3 is 12 residues. The CDR3 nucleotides read TGCGCCAGCAGCTTGGGTGCGGGAGACTACACCTTC. This encodes CASSLGAGDYTF.